The 27 T cell receptor beta chains in this list originate from one sample, sequenced in a study of T cell responses to AZD1222 COVID-19 vaccine. Profiled with immunoSEQ multiplex PCR; TCRdb holds only in-frame clones, not every one. The sample has about 96,000 clones, almost 90% seen once; the top ten hold approximately 30%. The sequencing here drew on peripheral blood, taken on day 0 of AZD1222 vaccination. The receptor set was obtained from an adult in good health.

This sequence joins TRBV7-3 and TRBJ2-5; D may match TRBD1 or TRBD2 (5 bases each). V dropped 3 bases and J dropped 5 bases, with 13 bases sitting between them. The CDR3 runs to 14 residues. Germline V gene sequence: CDR1 SGHTA, CDR2 FQGTGA. The CDR3 DNA is TGTGCCAGCAGCTTTAGGGGTCGAGGGGAGACCCAGTACTTC. Amino acids: CASSFRGRGETQYF. Full variable domain (remainder filled in from reference TRBV7-3 and TRBJ2-5): GAGVSQTPSNKVTEKGKYVELRCDPISGHTALYWYRQSLGQGPEFLIYFQGTGAADDSGLPNDRFFAVRPEGSVSTLKIQRTERGDSAVYLCASSFRGRGETQYFGPGTRLLVL.

CDR3 nucleotides: TGCAGCGGGGGACTAGCGGGAGTCAATGAGCAGTTCTTC. This encodes CSGGLAGVNEQFF. V usage is TRBV29-1 and J usage is TRBJ2-1; 14 bases match TRBD2. The germline V gene has CDR1 SQVTM and CDR2 ANQGSEA. This CDR3 is 13 amino acids long. The V and J ends lost 7 bases and 6 bases, in that order; junction bases with no gene match: 2.

The V call is TRBV29-1, the J call TRBJ1-2; 12 bases fit TRBD1. CDR3 length: 15 amino acids. CDR1 and CDR2 from the germline V gene are SQVTM and ANQGSEA. V dropped 6 bases and J dropped 6; count of bases not matched to a gene: 11. In DNA, the CDR3 is TGCAGCGTCACACGGGACAGGGGGCTAAGCGATGGCTACACCTTC. This translates into CSVTRDRGLSDGYTF.

The genes are TRBV9 and TRBJ1-3; D gene uncertain. Trimming left V 0 bases short and J 6 bases short, with 7 bases between. Germline assignment: CDR1 SGDLS and CDR2 YYNGEE. The CDR3 consists of 13 residues. The CDR3 coding sequence is TGTGCCAGCAGCGTAGAAGGAGAAAACACCATATATTTT. It yields the protein CASSVEGENTIYF.

CDR3: CASRKREAEQFF. CDR3 DNA: TGTGCCAGTAGGAAGCGGGAGGCTGAGCAGTTCTTC. V and J are TRBV19 and TRBJ2-1; 9 bases map to TRBD2. CDR1 LNHDA and CDR2 SQIVND come from the germline V gene (reference sequence). The CDR3 covers 12 residues. Trimming took 6 bases from V and 9 from J; bases not matched to a gene: 3.

The J gene is TRBJ1-1, the V gene TRBV7-2, with a weak D call TRBD1 (5 bases). Germline loops: CDR1 SGHTA, CDR2 FQGNSA. The V and J ends lost 5 bases and 3 bases respectively, with 16 bases between them. The CDR3 consists of 15 residues. CDR3: CASSPPGGGDTEAFF. CDR3 nucleotides: TGTGCCAGCAGCCCGCCTGGGGGAGGGGACACTGAAGCTTTCTTT. The full variable domain, completed using reference TRBV7-2 and TRBJ1-1, is GAGVSQSPSNKVTEKGKDVELRCDPISGHTALYWYRQSLGQGLEFLIYFQGNSAPDKSGLPSDRFSAERTGGSVSTLTIQRTQQEDSAVYLCASSPPGGGDTEAFFGQGTRLTVV.

The V and J genes are TRBV23-1 and TRBJ2-2; D is perhaps TRBD2 (6 bases). TRBV23-1 is flagged as an ORF with uncertain function. Trimming left V 0 bases short and J 4 bases short, with 12 bases between. This CDR3 spans 16 amino acids. The CDR3 is CASSQSAGRSTGELFF. Written as DNA, the CDR3 is TGCGCCAGCAGTCAATCCGCGGGAAGAAGCACCGGGGAGCTGTTTTTT.

V gene TRBV2 combines with J gene TRBJ2-1; D is perhaps TRBD1 (6 bases). Germline V gene sequence: CDR1 SNHLY, CDR2 FYNNEI. V shed 7 bases and J shed 6 bases, with 19 bases lying between them. The CDR3 sequence is 15 residues long. The CDR3 sequence is CASNFLAGAANEQFF. Here the CDR3 DNA reads TGTGCCAGCAATTTTTTGGCAGGGGCGGCCAATGAGCAGTTCTTC.

The chain uses TRBV7-3 and TRBJ2-3, with D perhaps matching TRBD2 (6 bases). Germline CDR1 SGHTA, CDR2 FQGTGA. The CDR3 loop spans 13 amino acids. Trimming removed 5 bases at V and 5 bases at J, with 11 bases between. CDR3 protein: CASSLRLGDTQYF. CDR3 bases: TGTGCCAGCAGCCTTAGACTAGGAGATACGCAGTATTTT.

The rearrangement joins TRBV3-1 (or the pseudogene TRBV3-2) to TRBJ2-2; D might be TRBD2 (6 bases). This CDR3 has 19 residues. V shed 4 bases and J shed 0 bases, with 21 bases lying between them. In germline, CDR1 is LGHDT, CDR2 YNNKEL (reference sequence). The chain's CDR3 is CASSRGTYNGLSNTGELFF. In DNA form, the CDR3 reads TGTGCCAGCAGCCGGGGAACCTACAACGGACTATCGAACACCGGGGAGCTGTTTTTT.

The chain uses TRBV30 and TRBJ2-4; no definite D call. This CDR3 is 12 amino acids long. The ends were cut back, 1 base at V and 5 bases at J, with 6 bases in the middle. Germline-derived CDR1 and CDR2 are GTSNPN and SVGIG (reference sequence). CDR3 coding DNA: TGTGCCTGGAGTGGGTCGGAAAACATTCAGTACTTC. Encoded protein: CAWSGSENIQYF.

J is TRBJ2-5 and V is TRBV7-3, with 8 bases identical to TRBD2. The V segment lost 5 bases and the J segment 6 bases; nucleotides outside the gene matches: 5. This CDR3 region has 13 residues. CDR1 is SGHTA, CDR2 FQGTGA, per germline. CDR3 in amino acids: CASSPTSEQTQYF. The CDR3 nucleotides are TGTGCCAGCAGCCCGACTAGCGAACAGACCCAGTACTTC.

The chain combines TRBV19 with TRBJ2-2, with 8 positions matching TRBD2. Per the germline V gene, CDR1 is LNHDA and CDR2 is SQIVND (reference sequence). The CDR3 extends over 14 amino acids. V shed 5 bases, J shed 6 bases, and the junction held 5 bases outside the gene matches. The CDR3 bases are TGTGCCAGTAGTCCACTAGCGGCCCCCGGGGAGCTGTTTTTT. Translated, it gives CASSPLAAPGELFF.

This rearrangement joins TRBV5-1 to TRBJ2-7; 10 bases match TRBD1. The germline V gene encodes CDR1 SGHRS and CDR2 YFSETQ. Trimming removed 3 bases from V and 5 bases from J; junction bases left unmatched: 8. The CDR3 length is 15 residues. For the CDR3, the DNA is TGCGCCAGCAGCTCGACCGGGACAGGGGTTAACGAGCAGTACTTC. Translation: CASSSTGTGVNEQYF.

The chain employs TRBV6-5 and TRBJ2-7; D possibly matches TRBD1 or TRBD2 (5 bases each). Trimming cost V 8 bases and J 3 bases, with 17 bases left between them. The CDR3 has 14 amino acids. From germline, CDR1 is MNHEY and CDR2 SVGAGI. CDR3 sequence reads: CASRRDQAYYEQYF. DNA of the CDR3: TGTGCCAGCCGCCGGGACCAGGCATACTACGAGCAGTACTTC.

The chain recombines TRBV6-5 with TRBJ2-7; no clear D gene. Germline CDR1 MNHEY, CDR2 SVGAGI. The CDR3 has 15 amino acids. V lost 7 bases to trimming and J lost 5 bases, with 21 bases between them. The chain's CDR3 is CASTTTGSNRNEQYF. The CDR3 DNA reads TGTGCCAGCACCACCACCGGGTCTAATCGTAACGAGCAGTACTTC.

The V and J genes are TRBV5-5 and TRBJ1-2; a possible D gene is TRBD1 (6 bases). Germline V gene data show CDR1 as SGHKS and CDR2 as YYEKEE (reference sequence). The V and J ends lost 0 bases and 8 bases respectively, with 14 bases between them. CDR3 length: 14 residues. The CDR3 region is CASSLAGGRDGYTF. CDR3 in DNA: TGTGCCAGCAGCTTGGCGGGGGGGCGCGACGGCTACACCTTC.

In the case of this clone: A junction end diverges from the germline sequence, so it may reflect a read error. V usage is TRBV7-9 and J usage is TRBJ2-1; D is unclear. CDR3 length equals 20 residues. Germline loops: CDR1 SEHNR, CDR2 FQNEAQ (reference sequence). The DNA for the CDR3 is TGTGCTAGCAGCAAACCCCTGTTTGGGAAGGAGCCCAGCTCCTACAATGAGCAGTTCTTC. The encoded protein is CASSKPLFGKEPSSYNEQFF.

Points on this clone: Different DNA sequences within this sample yield the same CDR3. This chain links TRBV7-2 with TRBJ2-7, with D hard to call. The length of the CDR3 is 12 residues. Germline CDR1 SGHTA, CDR2 FQGNSA. V was cut by 0 bases and J by 4 bases, with 4 bases left in between. CDR3 DNA sequence: TGTGCCAGCAGCTTAGCGAGGTACGAGCAGTACTTC. This codes for CASSLARYEQYF. Drawing the rest from reference TRBV7-2 and TRBJ2-7, the complete variable domain is GAGVSQSPSNKVTEKGKDVELRCDPISGHTALYWYRQSLGQGLEFLIYFQGNSAPDKSGLPSDRFSAERTGGSVSTLTIQRTQQEDSAVYLCASSLARYEQYFGPGTRLTVT.

The chain links TRBV15 to TRBJ1-2; D gene unclear. With 0 bases removed from V and 7 bases from J, the gap between germline ends came to 12 bases. CDR1 and CDR2 from the germline V gene are LNHNV and YYDKDF (reference sequence). CDR3 length: 14 amino acids. The CDR3 reads CATSRDLGSGGYTF. The CDR3 coding sequence is TGTGCCACCAGCAGAGATCTGGGGAGCGGTGGCTACACCTTC.

The V call is TRBV7-3, the J call TRBJ2-1, with 12 bases that match TRBD2. The V gene end was trimmed by 1 base and the J gene end by 7 bases; junction bases not matched to a gene: 8. The CDR3 loop spans 17 amino acids. Per germline, CDR1 SGHTA and CDR2 FQGTGA. CDR3 sequence (DNA): TGTGCCAGCAGCTTAAGGCCTAGCGGGAGGGCCGTTAATGAGCAGTTCTTC. Translating gives CASSLRPSGRAVNEQFF.

The CDR3 nucleotides are TGTGCCAGCAGCCTCAGCGGGAGGACGGGCAATGAGCAGTTCTTC. Residues: CASSLSGRTGNEQFF. The V and J genes are TRBV3-1 (or the pseudogene TRBV3-2) and TRBJ2-1; the match to TRBD2 covers 9 bases. The CDR3 is 15 amino acids. Trimming cost V 4 bases and J 6 bases; bases outside gene matches: 7. Per germline, CDR1 LGHDT and CDR2 YNNKEL (reference sequence).

The chain recombines TRBV5-1 with TRBJ2-3; 8 nucleotides match TRBD2. CDR1 and CDR2 from the germline V gene are SGHRS and YFSETQ. This CDR3 has 15 residues. The trim removed 4 bases at V and 2 bases at J, leaving 6 bases unmatched. CDR3 in DNA: TGCGCCAGCAGCCGGGAGGGGCCTTACACAGATACGCAGTATTTT. It specifies CASSREGPYTDTQYF. The whole variable domain, filled in from reference TRBV5-1 and TRBJ2-3, reads KAGVTQTPRYLIKTRGQQVTLSCSPISGHRSVSWYQQTPGQGLQFLFEYFSETQRNKGNFPGRFSGRQFSNSRSEMNVSTLELGDSALYLCASSREGPYTDTQYFGPGTRLTVL.

CDR3 loop: CASSDGVGGYTF. The CDR3 nucleotides are TGTGCCAGCAGTGACGGGGTTGGTGGCTACACCTTC. The genes are TRBV6-1 and TRBJ1-2; unclear D gene. Trimming removed 3 bases at V and 7 bases at J, with 9 bases between. Germline lookup yields CDR1 MNHNS and CDR2 SASEGT. The CDR3 is made up of 12 amino acids.

CDR3 region: CASSPGTGDVNTEAFF. In nucleotides, the CDR3 is TGTGCCAGCAGCCCCGGGACAGGGGATGTGAACACTGAAGCTTTCTTT. This chain links TRBV7-3 with TRBJ1-1; 10 bases line up with TRBD1. Losses at the gene ends were 5 bases for V and 0 bases for J; bases not matched to a gene: 6. The CDR3 runs to 16 residues. The germline CDR1 and CDR2 sequences are SGHTA and FQGTGA. The variable domain in full, completed from reference TRBV7-3 and TRBJ1-1, reads GAGVSQTPSNKVTEKGKYVELRCDPISGHTALYWYRQSLGQGPEFLIYFQGTGAADDSGLPNDRFFAVRPEGSVSTLKIQRTERGDSAVYLCASSPGTGDVNTEAFFGQGTRLTVV.

The genes are TRBV5-1 and TRBJ1-2; 9 bases map to TRBD1. V was pared by 3 bases and J by 3 bases, with 0 bases of the junction left unmatched. This CDR3 contains 13 residues. Germline V gene sequence: CDR1 SGHRS, CDR2 YFSETQ. The CDR3 sequence: CASSWTGDYGYTF. Written as DNA, the CDR3 is TGCGCCAGCAGCTGGACAGGGGACTATGGCTACACCTTC.

The chain joins TRBV7-2 to TRBJ2-3; 11 bases fit TRBD1. CDR1 and CDR2 from the germline V gene are SGHTA and FQGNSA. J gave up 3 bases and V 5 bases, and 4 bases lay outside the gene matches. This CDR3 region has 15 residues. This CDR3 is CASSPGTGGTDTQYF. The CDR3 DNA sequence: TGTGCCAGCAGCCCCGGGACAGGGGGAACAGATACGCAGTATTTT.